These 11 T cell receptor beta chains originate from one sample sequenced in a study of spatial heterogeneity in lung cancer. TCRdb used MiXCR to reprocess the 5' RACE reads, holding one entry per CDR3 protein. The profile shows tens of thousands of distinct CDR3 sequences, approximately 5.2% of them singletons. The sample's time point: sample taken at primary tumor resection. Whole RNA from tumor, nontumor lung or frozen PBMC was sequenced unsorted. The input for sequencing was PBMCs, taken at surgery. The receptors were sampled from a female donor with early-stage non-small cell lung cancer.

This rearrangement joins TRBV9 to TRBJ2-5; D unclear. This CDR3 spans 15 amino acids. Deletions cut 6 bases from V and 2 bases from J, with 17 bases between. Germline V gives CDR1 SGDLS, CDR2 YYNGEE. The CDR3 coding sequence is TGTGCCAGCATTGCCCCTCAGGCCCAACAAGAGACCCAGTACTTC. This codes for CASIAPQAQQETQYF.

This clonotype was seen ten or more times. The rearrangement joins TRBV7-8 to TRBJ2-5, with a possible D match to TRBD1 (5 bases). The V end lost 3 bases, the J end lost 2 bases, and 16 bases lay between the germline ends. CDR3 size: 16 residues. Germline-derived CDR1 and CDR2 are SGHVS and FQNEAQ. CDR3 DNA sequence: TGTGCCAGCAGCTTTGTGGGGCTTTTGGGGCAAGAGACCCAGTACTTC. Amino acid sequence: CASSFVGLLGQETQYF.

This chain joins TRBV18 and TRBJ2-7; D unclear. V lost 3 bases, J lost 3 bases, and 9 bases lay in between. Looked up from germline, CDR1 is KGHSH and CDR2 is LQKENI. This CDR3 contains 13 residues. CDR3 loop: CASSPSTNYEQYF. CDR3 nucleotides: TGTGCCAGCTCACCCTCAACTAACTACGAGCAGTACTTC.

The CDR3: CSARSDPGLADEQFF. In DNA, the CDR3 is TGCAGTGCTAGATCCGACCCGGGACTAGCGGATGAGCAGTTCTTC. V usage is TRBV20-1 and J usage is TRBJ2-1; 11 bases match TRBD2. CDR1 DFQATT and CDR2 SNEGSKA come from the germline V gene (reference sequence). The V segment lost 2 bases and the J segment 8 bases; nucleotides outside the gene matches: 8. The CDR3 runs to 15 residues.

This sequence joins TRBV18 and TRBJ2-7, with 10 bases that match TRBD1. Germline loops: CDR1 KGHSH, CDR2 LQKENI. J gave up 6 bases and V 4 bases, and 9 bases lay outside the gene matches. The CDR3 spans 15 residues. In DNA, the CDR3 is TGTGCCAGCTCACTTCCCCCCGGGACAGGGGTCGAGCAGTACTTC. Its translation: CASSLPPGTGVEQYF.

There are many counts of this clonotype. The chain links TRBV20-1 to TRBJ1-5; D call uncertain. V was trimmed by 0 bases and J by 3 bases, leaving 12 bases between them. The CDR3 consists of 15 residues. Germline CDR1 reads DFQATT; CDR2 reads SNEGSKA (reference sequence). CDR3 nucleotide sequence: TGCAGTGCTAGAGATCATAGGCCCTTCAATCAGCCCCAGCATTTT. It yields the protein CSARDHRPFNQPQHF.

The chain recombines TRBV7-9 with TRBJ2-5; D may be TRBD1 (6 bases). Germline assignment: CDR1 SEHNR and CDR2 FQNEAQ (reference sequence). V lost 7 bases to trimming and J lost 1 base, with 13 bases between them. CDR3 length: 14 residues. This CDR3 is CASTLVTGQETQYF. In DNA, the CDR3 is TGTGCCAGCACCTTGGTGACAGGCCAAGAGACCCAGTACTTC.

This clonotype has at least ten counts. CDR3 residues: CSASGTGGTEAFF. CDR3 sequence (DNA): TGCAGTGCTAGTGGGACAGGGGGGACTGAAGCTTTCTTT. The chain combines TRBV20-1 with TRBJ1-1, with TRBD1 matching 11 bases. From germline, CDR1 is DFQATT and CDR2 SNEGSKA (reference sequence). Trimming cost V 3 bases and J 5 bases; bases outside gene matches: 2. The CDR3 is 13 amino acids.

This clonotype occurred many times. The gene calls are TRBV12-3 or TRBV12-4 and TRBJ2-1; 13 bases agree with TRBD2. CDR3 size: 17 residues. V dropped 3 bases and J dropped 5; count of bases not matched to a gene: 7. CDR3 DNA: TGTGCCAGCAGTTTCTATGGACTAGCGGGGGCCAACAATGAGCAGTTCTTC. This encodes CASSFYGLAGANNEQFF.

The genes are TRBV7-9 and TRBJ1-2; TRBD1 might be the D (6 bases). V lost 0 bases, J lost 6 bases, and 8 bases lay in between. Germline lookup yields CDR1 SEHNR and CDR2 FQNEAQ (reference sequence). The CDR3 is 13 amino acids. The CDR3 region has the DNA TGTGCCAGCAGCTTAGCAGCAGGGGATGGCTACACCTTC. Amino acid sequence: CASSLAAGDGYTF.

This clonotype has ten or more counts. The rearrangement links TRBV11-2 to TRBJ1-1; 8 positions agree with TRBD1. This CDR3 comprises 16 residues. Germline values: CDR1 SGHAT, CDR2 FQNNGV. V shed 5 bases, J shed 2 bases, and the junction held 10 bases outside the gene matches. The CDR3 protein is CASSPGADRGNTEAFF. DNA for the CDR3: TGTGCCAGCAGCCCTGGAGCCGACAGGGGAAACACTGAAGCTTTCTTT.